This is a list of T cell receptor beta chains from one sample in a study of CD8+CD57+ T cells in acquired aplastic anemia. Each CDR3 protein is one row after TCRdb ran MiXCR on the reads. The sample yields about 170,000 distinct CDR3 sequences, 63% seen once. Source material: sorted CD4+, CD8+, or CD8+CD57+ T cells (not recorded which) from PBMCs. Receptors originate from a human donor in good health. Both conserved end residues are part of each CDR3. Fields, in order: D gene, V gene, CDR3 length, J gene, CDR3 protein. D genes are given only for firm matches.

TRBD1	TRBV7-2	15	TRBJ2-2	CASSPDRDGTGELFF
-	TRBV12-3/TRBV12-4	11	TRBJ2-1	CASSPGLEQFF
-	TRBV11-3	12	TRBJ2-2	CASSLDARELFF
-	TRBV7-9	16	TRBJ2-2	CASSSPGGSFTGELFF
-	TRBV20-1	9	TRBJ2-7	CSASHEQYF
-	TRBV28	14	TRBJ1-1	CASSLTRMNTEAFF
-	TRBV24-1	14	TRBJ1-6	CATSDIPPNSPLHF
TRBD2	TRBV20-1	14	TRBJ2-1	CSVVAGPSPNEQFF
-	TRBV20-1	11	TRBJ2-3	CSTGGVRTQYF
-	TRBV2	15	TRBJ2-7	CASSLLYAASSEQYF
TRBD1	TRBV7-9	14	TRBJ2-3	CAGNTQGGTGTQYF